This TCR beta chain was sequenced during a study of CD8 T cells in ankylosing spondylitis. Quantitative 5'-RACE with molecular barcodes generated TCR beta libraries. TCRdb called the 5' RACE reads again in MiXCR, with one record for every CDR3 protein. The table records some 6,000 distinct CDR3 sequences, about 2% of them present only once. CDR3 length: 16 residues. Trimming cost V 0 bases and J 8 bases; bases outside gene matches: 13. Germline V gene sequence: CDR1 SGDLS, CDR2 YYNGEE. This clonotype was seen many times. V usage is TRBV9 and J usage is TRBJ1-1; 7 positions agree with TRBD1. Specimen: blood, either unsorted or a sorted T cell fraction (not recorded which). The sequence was collected from a male donor with ankylosing spondylitis or in good health (not recorded which). DNA for the CDR3: TGTGCCAGCAGCGTAGAGGGAGGGGGCCCGGGGGAGGAAGCTTTCTTT. As protein: CASSVEGGGPGEEAFF.